The subject of this entry is one T cell receptor beta chain. This specimen comes from a study of blood T cell repertoires in COVID-19. The CDR3 has 14 residues. Losses at the gene ends were 3 bases for V and 4 bases for J; bases not matched to a gene: 6. The germline gives CDR1 KGHSH, CDR2 LQKENI. TCRdb's copy holds only in-frame clones and misses some; the assay was immunoSEQ multiplex PCR. The data show approximately 180,000 clones, with about 80% seen just once and 26% held by the top ten. This sequence originates from a woman between 65 and 79 years old with acute or convalescent COVID-19. This chain links TRBV18 with TRBJ2-7; 7 nucleotides match TRBD1. Source material: peripheral blood. CDR3 amino acids: CASSPGQGQYEQYF. CDR3 coding DNA: TGTGCCAGCTCACCGGGGCAGGGACAGTACGAGCAGTACTTC.